This is a list of T cell receptor beta chains from one sample in a study of cytomegalovirus exposure and HLA in healthy donors. The data were produced by immunoSEQ multiplex PCR, yet TCRdb's version contains in-frame clones alone and is incomplete. This sample yields over 150,000 clones, of which roughly four fifths are seen a single time; under 5% belongs to the top ten. Sequenced: PBMCs. Receptors originate from a man in his late teens or twenties in good health and CMV-seronegative. Each CDR3 is given with its conserved first and last residue. Fields, in order: V gene, D gene, J gene, clone size, CDR3 protein, CDR3 DNA. The D gene is left open where the match is weak. Clone size appears in some rows only: once, few, many, or a class for an expanded clone.

v_gene: TRBV21-1; d_gene: .; j_gene: TRBJ2-7; abundance: .; CDR3aa: CASSDTGTDSYEQYF; CDR3nt: TGTGCCAGCAGCGACACCGGGACAGACTCCTACGAGCAGTACTTC
v_gene: TRBV18; d_gene: .; j_gene: TRBJ2-2; abundance: few; CDR3aa: CASSPSTVPTGELFF; CDR3nt: TGTGCCAGCTCACCCTCTACAGTCCCCACCGGGGAGCTGTTTTTT
v_gene: TRBV28; d_gene: .; j_gene: TRBJ2-7; abundance: .; CDR3aa: CASFTGLRRYEQYF; CDR3nt: TGTGCCAGCTTTACAGGGTTAAGGAGGTACGAGCAGTACTTC
v_gene: TRBV14; d_gene: .; j_gene: TRBJ2-6; abundance: .; CDR3aa: CASSRRRDIFHSGANVLTF; CDR3nt: TGTGCCAGCAGCCGCCGCCGGGACATCTTTCACTCTGGGGCCAACGTCCTGACTTTC
v_gene: TRBV6-4; d_gene: TRBD1; j_gene: TRBJ1-1; abundance: .; CDR3aa: CASSDWDRARTNTEAFF; CDR3nt: TGTGCCAGCAGTGACTGGGACAGGGCGAGGACGAACACTGAAGCTTTCTTT
v_gene: TRBV11-2; d_gene: TRBD1; j_gene: TRBJ1-1; abundance: .; CDR3aa: CASSPRTGGFMNTEAFF; CDR3nt: TGTGCCAGCAGCCCCAGGACAGGGGGGTTCATGAACACTGAAGCTTTCTTT
v_gene: TRBV5-4; d_gene: TRBD2; j_gene: TRBJ2-2; abundance: once; CDR3aa: CASRSSGGARNTGELFF; CDR3nt: TGTGCCAGCAGGTCTAGCGGGGGGGCCAGGAACACCGGGGAGCTGTTTTTT
v_gene: TRBV9; d_gene: TRBD2; j_gene: TRBJ2-2; abundance: .; CDR3aa: CASSVDLGSGLEGGELFF; CDR3nt: TGTGCCAGCAGCGTAGATTTAGGCTCCGGACTAGAGGGCGGGGAGCTGTTTTTT
v_gene: TRBV5-8; d_gene: .; j_gene: TRBJ2-5; abundance: .; CDR3aa: CASRETQYF; CDR3nt: TGTGCCAGCCGAGAGACCCAGTACTTC
v_gene: TRBV5-1; d_gene: TRBD2; j_gene: TRBJ2-7; abundance: .; CDR3aa: CASSPGLAGTGEQYF; CDR3nt: TGCGCCAGCAGTCCGGGACTAGCGGGAACAGGTGAGCAGTACTTC
v_gene: TRBV11-2; d_gene: TRBD2; j_gene: TRBJ2-3; abundance: .; CDR3aa: CASRHLAGGADTQYF; CDR3nt: TGTGCCAGCAGACATCTAGCGGGAGGTGCAGATACGCAGTATTTT
v_gene: TRBV5-6; d_gene: TRBD1; j_gene: TRBJ1-6; abundance: .; CDR3aa: CASSKDRLDYNSPLHF; CDR3nt: TGTGCCAGCAGCAAGGACAGGCTCGACTATAATTCACCCCTCCACTTT
v_gene: TRBV4-3; d_gene: .; j_gene: TRBJ2-1; abundance: .; CDR3aa: CASSLQEASYSYNEQFF; CDR3nt: TGCGCCAGCAGCCTCCAAGAAGCGAGCTACTCCTACAATGAGCAGTTCTTC
v_gene: TRBV7-9; d_gene: TRBD1; j_gene: TRBJ1-2; abundance: .; CDR3aa: CASSLAGQGGYGYTF; CDR3nt: TGTGCCAGCAGCTTAGCGGGACAGGGGGGGTATGGCTACACCTTC
v_gene: TRBV5-1; d_gene: TRBD1; j_gene: TRBJ1-1; abundance: .; CDR3aa: CASSFTMTGLNTEAFF; CDR3nt: TGCGCCAGCAGCTTCACAATGACAGGGCTTAACACTGAAGCTTTCTTT
v_gene: TRBV5-4; d_gene: TRBD1; j_gene: TRBJ1-1; abundance: .; CDR3aa: CASRSKGQGNTEAFF; CDR3nt: TGTGCCAGCAGGTCGAAGGGACAGGGGAACACTGAAGCTTTCTTT
v_gene: TRBV4-2; d_gene: TRBD1; j_gene: TRBJ2-1; abundance: .; CDR3aa: CASSQEGQGSYEQFF; CDR3nt: TGTGCCAGCAGCCAAGAGGGACAGGGATCATATGAGCAGTTCTTC
v_gene: TRBV28; d_gene: .; j_gene: TRBJ1-3; abundance: .; CDR3aa: CASKLSSGNTIYF; CDR3nt: TGTGCCAGCAAACTGAGCTCTGGAAACACCATATATTTT
v_gene: TRBV5-6; d_gene: TRBD1; j_gene: TRBJ1-5; abundance: .; CDR3aa: CASSRTGSNQPQHF; CDR3nt: TGTGCCAGCAGCAGGACAGGGTCAAATCAGCCCCAGCATTTT
v_gene: TRBV6-5; d_gene: .; j_gene: TRBJ2-5; abundance: .; CDR3aa: CASKYTYQETQYF; CDR3nt: TGTGCCAGCAAGTACACCTACCAAGAGACCCAGTACTTC
v_gene: TRBV9; d_gene: .; j_gene: TRBJ2-7; abundance: .; CDR3aa: CASSVDQGTGEQYF; CDR3nt: TGTGCCAGCAGCGTAGATCAGGGAACGGGCGAGCAGTACTTC